The next 21 T cell receptor beta chains were all read from a single sample in a study of T-cell memory formation after mild COVID-19. TCRdb analysed the 5' RACE reads with MiXCR anew, one entry per CDR3 protein. Among roughly 610,000 distinct CDR3 sequences listed, 17% were seen once. Sequencing used PBMCs or a T cell subset sorted from them (not recorded which). These receptors came from an adult woman who had mild COVID-19 (a few samples of this study predate the infection). Cell type and time point are not known.

J is TRBJ2-5 and V is TRBV20-1, with D maybe TRBD1 (5 bases). V lost 5 bases and J lost 4, with 11 bases in between. Germline V gene data show CDR1 as DFQATT and CDR2 as SNEGSKA (reference sequence). The CDR3 spans 12 residues. The CDR3 here is CSAPTDRETQYF. In DNA, the CDR3 is TGCAGTGCTCCGACAGACCGAGAGACCCAGTACTTC.

This clonotype occurred a few times. The chain joins TRBV12-3 or TRBV12-4 to TRBJ1-1, with 9 positions matching TRBD1. The CDR3 spans 12 residues. The V segment lost 5 bases and the J segment 9 bases; nucleotides outside the gene matches: 4. The CDR3 DNA is TGTGCCAGCAGTATACAGGGGGCTCAAGCTTTCTTT. This translates into CASSIQGAQAFF.

This clonotype was seen a few times. V usage is TRBV3-1 and J usage is TRBJ2-5; D ambiguous. Trimming left V 4 bases short and J 5 bases short, with 14 bases between. The CDR3 runs to 14 residues. The germline V gene encodes CDR1 LGHDT and CDR2 YNNKEL (reference sequence). CDR3 sequence (DNA): TGTGCCAGCAGCCCAGACGGACCGAGGGAGACCCAGTACTTC. Translation: CASSPDGPRETQYF.

This clonotype is a singleton in its sample. The rearrangement joins TRBV12-3 or TRBV12-4 to TRBJ1-1; TRBD1 matches 7 bases. This CDR3 region has 16 residues. The ends lost 1 base at V and 0 bases at J; junction bases unmatched: 5. The DNA of the CDR3 is TGTGCCAGCAGTTTAGGGTCAGGGGGTGTGAACACTGAAGCTTTCTTT. As protein: CASSLGSGGVNTEAFF.

The V gene is TRBV20-1, the J gene TRBJ1-1, with D perhaps TRBD1 (5 bases). This CDR3 comprises 13 residues. V was cut by 2 bases and J by 2 bases, with 9 bases left in between. Germline CDR1 reads DFQATT; CDR2 reads SNEGSKA (reference sequence). For the CDR3, the DNA is TGCAGTGCTAGATCAGGGTATAACACTGAAGCTTTCTTT. Its translation: CSARSGYNTEAFF.

This clonotype came up many times. The rearrangement links TRBV7-6 to TRBJ2-1, with 12 positions matching TRBD2. Germline-derived CDR1 and CDR2 are SGHVS and FNYEAQ. The CDR3 extends over 15 amino acids. The V gene end was trimmed by 7 bases and the J gene end by 9 bases; junction bases not matched to a gene: 10. The DNA of the CDR3 is TGTGCCAGCAACCCGACTAGCGGGAGCGGCAGTGAGCAGTTCTTC. Amino acid sequence: CASNPTSGSGSEQFF.

The chain links TRBV7-8 to TRBJ1-1; a weak D match, TRBD1 (5 bases). The CDR3 length is 16 residues. Trimming removed 5 bases from V and 3 bases from J, with 19 bases in between. Germline-derived CDR1 and CDR2 are SGHVS and FQNEAQ. The CDR3 DNA is TGTGCCAGCAGCCCCCAGCGGGGGGGGGGATACACTGAAGCTTTCTTT. Protein: CASSPQRGGGYTEAFF. Based on the CDR3 plus reference TRBV7-8 and TRBJ1-1, the full variable domain is GAGVSQSPRYKVAKRGQDVALRCDPISGHVSLFWYQQALGQGPEFLTYFQNEAQLDKSGLPSDRFFAERPEGSVSTLKIQRTQQEDSAVYLCASSPQRGGGYTEAFFGQGTRLTVV.

The chain couples TRBV25-1 to TRBJ2-7; D is perhaps TRBD2 (6 bases). Trimming took off 3 bases at V and 0 bases at J, with 9 bases between the two ends. Germline V gene lookup returns CDR1 MGHDK and CDR2 SYGVNS. The CDR3 runs 14 residues. The CDR3 region is CASSDGGISYEQYF. CDR3 DNA: TGTGCCAGCAGTGACGGGGGTATCTCCTACGAGCAGTACTTC.

The J gene is TRBJ2-2, the V gene TRBV27; no firm D call. This CDR3 has 14 amino acids. V lost 4 bases and J 0 bases, leaving 6 bases between the germline ends. CDR1 is MNHEY, CDR2 SMNVEV, per germline (reference sequence). CDR3: CASSSVANTGELFF. The CDR3 DNA reads as TGTGCCAGCAGTTCGGTCGCGAACACCGGGGAGCTGTTTTTT.

This clonotype has only a few counts. The chain combines TRBV15 with TRBJ1-1, with unresolved D. This CDR3 has 15 residues. Germline-derived CDR1 and CDR2 are LNHNV and YYDKDF (reference sequence). Trimming pared 2 bases from V and 1 base from J, leaving 11 bases between. The CDR3: CATSRPRTGNTEAFF. CDR3 in DNA: TGTGCCACCAGCAGACCTAGGACGGGGAACACTGAAGCTTTCTTT.

This clonotype has more than one count but fewer than ten. This chain joins TRBV7-2 and TRBJ1-4; tentatively, D is TRBD1 (6 bases). CDR1 is SGHTA and CDR2 is FQGNSA in the germline V gene. This CDR3 is 14 amino acids long. The V end lost 1 base, the J end lost 7 bases, and 10 bases lay between the germline ends. CDR3: CASSLVQGIEKLFF. The CDR3 bases are TGTGCCAGCAGCTTAGTTCAGGGGATTGAAAAACTGTTTTTT.

This sequence joins TRBV10-3 and TRBJ2-7, with 8 bases lining up with TRBD1. The CDR3 contains 14 residues. Germline CDR1 is ENHRY and CDR2 is SYGVKD. V lost 3 bases, J lost 3 bases, and 4 bases stayed unmatched. The CDR3 DNA is TGTGCCATCAGTGAAGAGGACAGGGTCTACGAGCAGTACTTC. It encodes CAISEEDRVYEQYF.

The chain uses TRBV6-4 and TRBJ2-1; D may be TRBD2 (6 bases). Per the germline V gene, CDR1 is MRHNA and CDR2 is SNTAGT. This CDR3 has 14 amino acids. The V end was cut by 2 bases, the J end by 6 bases, with 11 bases between. CDR3 sequence: CASSDGGEPNEQFF. In DNA, the CDR3 is TGTGCCAGCAGTGACGGAGGGGAGCCCAATGAGCAGTTCTTC.

The V call is TRBV4-1, the J call TRBJ2-3; D may be TRBD2 (7 bases). The V gene lost 4 bases and the J gene lost 6 bases, with 11 bases spanning the gap. The germline CDR1 and CDR2 sequences are MGHRA and YSYEKL. The CDR3 runs 13 residues. The CDR3 sequence: CASSRGGLDTQYF. In DNA form, the CDR3 reads TGCGCCAGCAGCCGCGGGGGCTTGGATACGCAGTATTTT.

The gene calls are TRBV15 and TRBJ2-4; maybe TRBD1 (5 bases). The CDR3 has 15 residues. Trimming pared 1 base from V and 8 bases from J, leaving 15 bases between. In germline, CDR1 is LNHNV, CDR2 YYDKDF (reference sequence). The CDR3 DNA reads TGTGCCACCAGCAGAGCCGCCCGACAGAGTCACATTCAGTACTTC. Protein sequence: CATSRAARQSHIQYF.

V and J are TRBV7-6 and TRBJ2-7; weak D call: TRBD1 (5 bases). The CDR3 runs 15 residues. The V end was cut by 5 bases, the J end by 5 bases, with 19 bases between. Germline loops: CDR1 SGHVS, CDR2 FNYEAQ. Written as DNA, the CDR3 is TGTGCCAGCAGCCGTATTACAGGCGGCGAGAACGAGCAGTACTTC. It codes for CASSRITGGENEQYF.

This clonotype came up a few times. V is TRBV6-2 or TRBV6-3 and J is TRBJ2-2, with 7 nucleotides matching TRBD2. This CDR3 comprises 16 residues. V shed 5 bases, J shed 4 bases, and the junction held 10 bases outside the gene matches. The germline V gene has CDR1 MNHEY and CDR2 SVGEGT. CDR3 protein: CASSSSSSGLTGELFF. The DNA of the CDR3 is TGTGCCAGCAGTAGCTCCTCTAGCGGACTCACCGGGGAGCTGTTTTTT.

The chain employs TRBV7-6 and TRBJ2-7; unclear D gene. This CDR3 spans 15 amino acids. Deletions cut 1 base from V and 2 bases from J, with 12 bases between. Per germline, CDR1 SGHVS and CDR2 FNYEAQ. CDR3 in DNA: TGTGCCAGCAGCTTAGGGCCTGGGCTGACCTACGAGCAGTACTTC. Protein sequence: CASSLGPGLTYEQYF.

This clonotype was found a few times. The chain joins TRBV7-2 to TRBJ1-1; the D is unclear. Germline values: CDR1 SGHTA, CDR2 FQGNSA. The ends were cut back, 4 bases at V and 1 base at J, with 13 bases in the middle. The CDR3 totals 15 residues. The chain's CDR3 is CASSSLGVRNTEAFF. DNA for the CDR3: TGTGCCAGCAGCTCTCTGGGAGTCAGGAACACTGAAGCTTTCTTT. Full variable domain (outside the CDR3, taken from reference TRBV7-2 and TRBJ1-1): GAGVSQSPSNKVTEKGKDVELRCDPISGHTALYWYRQSLGQGLEFLIYFQGNSAPDKSGLPSDRFSAERTGGSVSTLTIQRTQQEDSAVYLCASSSLGVRNTEAFFGQGTRLTVV.

The table lists this clonotype with a few counts. The genes are TRBV23-1 and TRBJ2-1, with 8 nucleotides matching TRBD1. TRBV23-1 is known as an ORF, though its function is uncertain. This CDR3 is built from 19 residues. V was clipped by 3 bases and J by 3 bases; unmatched bases: 16. The CDR3 coding sequence is TGCGCCAGCAGTCATCCCCTTCGACAGGGGCTTGTGCACTACAATGAGCAGTTCTTC. This translates into CASSHPLRQGLVHYNEQFF.

The V gene is TRBV9, the J gene TRBJ2-5; TRBD1 matches at 8 bases. The germline CDR1 and CDR2 sequences are SGDLS and YYNGEE. J was trimmed by 5 bases and V by 3 bases; bases with no gene match: 6. The CDR3 has 14 amino acids. The CDR3 coding sequence is TGTGCCAGCAGCGAGTCCAGGGGGCTCGAGACCCAGTACTTC. Encoded protein: CASSESRGLETQYF.